This T cell receptor beta chain was sequenced for a study of shared clonotypes between healthy human individuals. The germline V and J ends were trimmed by 4 bases and 0 bases, with 13 bases remaining between them. The germline CDR1 and CDR2 sequences are SGHTA and FQGTGA. The CDR3 runs to 16 residues. Only in-frame clones appear in the TCRdb table, and some are missing; sequencing was by immunoSEQ multiplex PCR. The sample consists of 2 million to 2.5 million clones, 85% to 95% of them appearing once. The clonotype originates from a man younger than 35 in good health. Some clones in this sample may be carry-over from other donors' samples. The rearrangement uses TRBV7-3 and TRBJ1-3; possible D gene TRBD1, 5 bases. The specimen sequenced was naive CD4+ T cells from PBMCs. Subset indicated: CD45RA+ positively selected. CDR3 DNA sequence: TGTGCCAGCAGCTCAGCCCCAGGGAGCTCTGGAAACACCATATATTTT. Translation: CASSSAPGSSGNTIYF. Full variable domain (outside the CDR3, taken from reference TRBV7-3 and TRBJ1-3): GAGVSQTPSNKVTEKGKYVELRCDPISGHTALYWYRQSLGQGPEFLIYFQGTGAADDSGLPNDRFFAVRPEGSVSTLKIQRTERGDSAVYLCASSSAPGSSGNTIYFGEGSWLTVV.